The clone carrying this T cell receptor beta chain was seen only a few times. This sample stems from a study of cytomegalovirus exposure and HLA in healthy donors. This CDR3 has 11 residues. The germline V gene has CDR1 SNHLY and CDR2 FYNNEI. The ends were cut back, 6 bases at V and 3 bases at J, with 6 bases in the middle. Primers: 60 Vbeta forward and 13 Jbeta reverse. Generated by immunoSEQ multiplex PCR, the TCRdb table keeps only in-frame clones and is missing some. The data hold 180,000 or so clones, with roughly a tenth observed a single time. This chain uses TRBV2 with TRBJ2-7, with D hard to call. Sequencing was done on a sample of PBMCs. This TCR derives from a woman younger than 45 in good health and CMV-seropositive. CDR3 DNA sequence: TGTGCCAGCAGAAGCAACTACGAGCAGTACTTC. It translates to CASRSNYEQYF.